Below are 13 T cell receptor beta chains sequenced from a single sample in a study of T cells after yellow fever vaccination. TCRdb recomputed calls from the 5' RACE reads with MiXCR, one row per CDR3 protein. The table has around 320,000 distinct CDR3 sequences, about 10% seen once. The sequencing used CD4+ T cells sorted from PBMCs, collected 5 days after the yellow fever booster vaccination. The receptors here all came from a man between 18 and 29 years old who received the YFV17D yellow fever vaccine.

The CDR3 is CAWSVGTGVDNEQFF. The CDR3 DNA sequence: TGTGCCTGGAGTGTAGGGACAGGGGTTGACAATGAGCAGTTCTTC. The chain is built from TRBV30 and TRBJ2-1, with 10 bases identical to TRBD1. CDR1 GTSNPN and CDR2 SVGIG come from the germline V gene (reference sequence). This CDR3 is built from 15 residues. V lost 0 bases, J lost 5 bases, and 4 bases stayed unmatched.

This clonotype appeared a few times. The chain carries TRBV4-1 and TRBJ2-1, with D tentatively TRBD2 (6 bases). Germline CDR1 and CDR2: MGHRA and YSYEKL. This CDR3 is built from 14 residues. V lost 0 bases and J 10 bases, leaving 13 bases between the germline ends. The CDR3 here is CASSQDGGTGEQFF. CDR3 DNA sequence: TGCGCCAGCAGCCAAGATGGGGGGACGGGAGAGCAGTTCTTC.

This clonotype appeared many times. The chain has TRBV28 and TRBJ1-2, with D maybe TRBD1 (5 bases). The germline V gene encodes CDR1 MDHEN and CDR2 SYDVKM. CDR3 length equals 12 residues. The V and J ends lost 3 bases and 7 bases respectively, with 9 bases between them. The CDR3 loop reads CASSFPGGGYTF. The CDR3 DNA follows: TGTGCCAGCAGTTTCCCCGGGGGTGGCTACACCTTC.

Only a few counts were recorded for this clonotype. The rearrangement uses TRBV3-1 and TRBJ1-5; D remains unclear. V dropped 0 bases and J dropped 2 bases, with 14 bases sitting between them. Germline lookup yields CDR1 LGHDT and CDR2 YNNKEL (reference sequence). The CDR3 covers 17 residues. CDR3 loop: CASSQDYPAYGNQPQHF. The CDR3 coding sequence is TGTGCCAGCAGCCAAGATTACCCAGCGTACGGCAATCAGCCCCAGCATTTT.

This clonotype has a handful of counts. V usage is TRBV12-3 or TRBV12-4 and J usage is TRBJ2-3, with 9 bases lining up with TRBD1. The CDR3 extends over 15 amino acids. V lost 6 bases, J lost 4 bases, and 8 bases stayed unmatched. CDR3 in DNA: TGTGCCAGCAGCCCACAGGGGGCGTTGTCAGATACGCAGTATTTT. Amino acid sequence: CASSPQGALSDTQYF.

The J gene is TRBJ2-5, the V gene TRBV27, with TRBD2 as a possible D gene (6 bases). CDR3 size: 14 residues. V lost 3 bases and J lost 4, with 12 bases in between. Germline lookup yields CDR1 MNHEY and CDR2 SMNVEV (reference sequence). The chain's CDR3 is CASSLSGVRETQYF. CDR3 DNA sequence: TGTGCCAGCAGTTTGTCGGGGGTCAGAGAGACCCAGTACTTC.

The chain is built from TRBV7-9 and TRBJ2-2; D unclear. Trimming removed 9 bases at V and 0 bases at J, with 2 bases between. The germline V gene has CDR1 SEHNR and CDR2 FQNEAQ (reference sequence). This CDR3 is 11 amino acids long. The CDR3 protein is CASTNTGELFF. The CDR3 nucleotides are TGTGCCAGTACGAACACCGGGGAGCTGTTTTTT.

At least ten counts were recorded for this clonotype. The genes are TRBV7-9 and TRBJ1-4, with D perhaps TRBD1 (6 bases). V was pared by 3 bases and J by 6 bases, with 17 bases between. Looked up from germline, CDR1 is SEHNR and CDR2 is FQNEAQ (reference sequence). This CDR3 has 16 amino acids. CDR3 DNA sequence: TGTGCCAGCAGCTTTCCCGCAGGGACAAACGATGAAAAACTGTTTTTT. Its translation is CASSFPAGTNDEKLFF.

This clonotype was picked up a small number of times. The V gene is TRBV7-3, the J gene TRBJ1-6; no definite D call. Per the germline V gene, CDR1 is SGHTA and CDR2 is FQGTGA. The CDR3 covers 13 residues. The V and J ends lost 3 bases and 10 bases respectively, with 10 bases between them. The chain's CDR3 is CASSFQPTSPLHF. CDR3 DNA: TGTGCCAGCAGCTTCCAACCAACCTCACCCCTCCACTTT.

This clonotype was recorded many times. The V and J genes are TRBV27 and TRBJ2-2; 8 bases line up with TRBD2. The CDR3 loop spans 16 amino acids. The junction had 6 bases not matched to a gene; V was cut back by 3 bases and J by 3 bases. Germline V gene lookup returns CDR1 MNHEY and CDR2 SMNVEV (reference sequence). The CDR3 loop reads CASSFLRGAYTGELFF. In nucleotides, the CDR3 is TGTGCCAGCAGTTTTTTGCGGGGGGCCTACACCGGGGAGCTGTTTTTT.

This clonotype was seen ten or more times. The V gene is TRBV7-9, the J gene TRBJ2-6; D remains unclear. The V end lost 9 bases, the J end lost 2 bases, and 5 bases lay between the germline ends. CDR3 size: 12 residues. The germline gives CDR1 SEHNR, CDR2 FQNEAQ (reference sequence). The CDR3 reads CARATGANVLTF. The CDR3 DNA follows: TGTGCCAGGGCTACTGGGGCCAACGTCCTGACTTTC.

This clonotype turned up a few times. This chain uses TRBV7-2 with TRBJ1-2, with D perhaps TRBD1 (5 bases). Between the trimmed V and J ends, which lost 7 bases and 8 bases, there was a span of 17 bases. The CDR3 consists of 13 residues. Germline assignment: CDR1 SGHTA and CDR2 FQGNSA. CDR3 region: CASTPDRPRGYTF. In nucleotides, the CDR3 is TGTGCCAGCACCCCCGACAGACCTCGGGGCTACACCTTC.

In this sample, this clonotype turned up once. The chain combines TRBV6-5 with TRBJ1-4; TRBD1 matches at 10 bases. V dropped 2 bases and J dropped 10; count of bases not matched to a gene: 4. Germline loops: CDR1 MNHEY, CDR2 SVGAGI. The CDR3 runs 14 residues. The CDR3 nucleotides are TGTGCCAGCAGTTACCTCGGACAGGGGGTAAAACTGTTTTTT. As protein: CASSYLGQGVKLFF.